In its sample, the clone carrying this T cell receptor beta chain was seen a few times. This entry belongs to a study of blood T cell repertoires in COVID-19. The CDR3 loop spans 15 amino acids. Germline CDR1 SGHRS, CDR2 YFSETQ. With 3 bases removed from V and 3 bases from J, the gap between germline ends came to 12 bases. Produced via immunoSEQ multiplex PCR; TCRdb's table is partial and in-frame only. This table has about 150,000 clones, 84% appearing once. The TCR was taken from a woman aged 45-65 years with acute or convalescent COVID-19. This sequence joins TRBV5-1 and TRBJ1-4; D is uncertain. Sequencing was carried out using peripheral blood. The CDR3 bases are TGCGCCAGCAGCTCCACGCGTGGTTCTAATGAAAAACTGTTTTTT. Translation: CASSSTRGSNEKLFF. Variable domain in full (rest from reference TRBV5-1 and TRBJ1-4): KAGVTQTPRYLIKTRGQQVTLSCSPISGHRSVSWYQQTPGQGLQFLFEYFSETQRNKGNFPGRFSGRQFSNSRSEMNVSTLELGDSALYLCASSSTRGSNEKLFFGSGTQLSVL.